This TCR beta chain was found in a study of cytomegalovirus exposure and HLA in healthy donors. PCR involved 60 Vbeta and 13 Jbeta primers. Only in-frame clones appear in the TCRdb table, and some are missing; sequencing was by immunoSEQ multiplex PCR. The sample has 160,000 or so clones; around 78% are singletons. Findings and limits, study-wide: In a later analysis, a missense DCLRE1C variant was linked to TCR beta V- and J-gene trimming.

In germline, CDR1 is KGHSH, CDR2 LQKENI. V lost 8 bases, J lost 2 bases, and 15 bases lay in between. The CDR3 consists of 14 residues. In regard to this clone: Its specificity is unknown.

Sequenced material: PBMCs. The clonotype originates from a woman in her thirties or forties in good health and CMV-seronegative. J is TRBJ1-1 and V is TRBV18; D remains unclear. As DNA, the CDR3 is TGTGCCAGCCTCGAAGGCGAGGGAAACACTGAAGCTTTCTTT. Residues: CASLEGEGNTEAFF.